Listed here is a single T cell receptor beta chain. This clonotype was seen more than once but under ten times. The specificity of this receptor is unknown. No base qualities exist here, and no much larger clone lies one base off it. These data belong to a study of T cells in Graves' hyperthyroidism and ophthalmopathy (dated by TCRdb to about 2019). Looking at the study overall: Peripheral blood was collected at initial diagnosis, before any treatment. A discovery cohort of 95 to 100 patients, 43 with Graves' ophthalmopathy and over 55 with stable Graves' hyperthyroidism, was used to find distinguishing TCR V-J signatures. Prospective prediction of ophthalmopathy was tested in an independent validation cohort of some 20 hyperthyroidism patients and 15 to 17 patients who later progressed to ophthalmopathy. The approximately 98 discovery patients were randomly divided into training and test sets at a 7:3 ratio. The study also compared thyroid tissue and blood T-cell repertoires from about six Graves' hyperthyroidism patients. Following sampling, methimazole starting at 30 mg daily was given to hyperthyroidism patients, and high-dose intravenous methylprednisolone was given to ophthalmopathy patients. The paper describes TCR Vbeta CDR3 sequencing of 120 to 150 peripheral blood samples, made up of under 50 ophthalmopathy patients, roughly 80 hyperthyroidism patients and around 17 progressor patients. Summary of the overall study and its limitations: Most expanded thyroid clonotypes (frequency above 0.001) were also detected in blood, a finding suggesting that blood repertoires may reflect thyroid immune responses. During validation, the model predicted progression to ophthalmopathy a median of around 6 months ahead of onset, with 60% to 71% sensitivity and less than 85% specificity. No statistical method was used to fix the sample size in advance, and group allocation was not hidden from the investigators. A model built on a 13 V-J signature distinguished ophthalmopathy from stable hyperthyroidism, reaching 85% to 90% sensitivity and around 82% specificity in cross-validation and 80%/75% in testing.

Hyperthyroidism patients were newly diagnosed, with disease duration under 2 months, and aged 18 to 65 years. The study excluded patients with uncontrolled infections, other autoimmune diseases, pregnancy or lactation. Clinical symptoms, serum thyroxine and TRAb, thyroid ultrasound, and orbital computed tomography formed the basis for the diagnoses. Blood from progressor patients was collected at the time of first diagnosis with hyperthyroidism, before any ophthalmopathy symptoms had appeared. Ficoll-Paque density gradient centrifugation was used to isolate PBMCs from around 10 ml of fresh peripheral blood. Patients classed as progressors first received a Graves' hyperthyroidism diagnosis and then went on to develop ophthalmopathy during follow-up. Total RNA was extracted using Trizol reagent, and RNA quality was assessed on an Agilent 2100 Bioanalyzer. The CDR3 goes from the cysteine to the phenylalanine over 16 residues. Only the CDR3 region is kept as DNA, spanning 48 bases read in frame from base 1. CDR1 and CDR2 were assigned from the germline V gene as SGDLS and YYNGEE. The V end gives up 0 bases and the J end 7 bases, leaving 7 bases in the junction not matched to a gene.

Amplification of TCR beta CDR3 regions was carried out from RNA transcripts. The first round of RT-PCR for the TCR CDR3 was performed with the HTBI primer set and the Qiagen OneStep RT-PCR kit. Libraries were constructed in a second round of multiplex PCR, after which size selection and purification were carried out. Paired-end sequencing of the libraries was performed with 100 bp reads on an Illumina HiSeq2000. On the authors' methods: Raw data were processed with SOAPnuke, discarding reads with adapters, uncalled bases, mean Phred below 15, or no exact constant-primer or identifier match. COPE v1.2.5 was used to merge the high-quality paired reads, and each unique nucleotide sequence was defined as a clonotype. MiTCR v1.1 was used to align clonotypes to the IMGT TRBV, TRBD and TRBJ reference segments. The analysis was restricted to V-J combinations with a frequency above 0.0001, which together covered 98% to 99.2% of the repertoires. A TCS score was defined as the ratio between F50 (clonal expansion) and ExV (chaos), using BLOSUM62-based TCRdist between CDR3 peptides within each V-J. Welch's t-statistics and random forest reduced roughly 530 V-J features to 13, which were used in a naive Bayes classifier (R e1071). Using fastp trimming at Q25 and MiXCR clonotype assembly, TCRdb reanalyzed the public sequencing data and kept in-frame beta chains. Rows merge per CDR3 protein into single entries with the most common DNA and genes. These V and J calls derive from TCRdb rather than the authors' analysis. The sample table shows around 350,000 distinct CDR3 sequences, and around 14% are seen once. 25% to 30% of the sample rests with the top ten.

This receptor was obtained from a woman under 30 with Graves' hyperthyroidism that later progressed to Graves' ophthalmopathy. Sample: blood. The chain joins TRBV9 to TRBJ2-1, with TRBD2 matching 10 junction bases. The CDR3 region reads CASSVALLAGVNEQFF. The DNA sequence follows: TGTGCCAGCAGCGTAGCTCTCCTAGCGGGAGTAAATGAGCAGTTCTTC.